This T cell receptor (beta chain) is from a study of CD8 T cells in ankylosing spondylitis. Study-level results: As reported, disease-linked clones showed significant enrichment in matched ankylosing spondylitis synovial fluid.

This clonotype was recorded at least ten times. The target antigen is unknown. The CDR3 is made up of 17 amino acids. Trimming took 3 bases from V and 0 from J, leaving 15 bases between them. The germline gives CDR1 LNHNV, CDR2 YYDKDF (reference sequence). Library preparation for TCR beta used quantitative 5'-RACE with molecular barcodes. TCRdb fed the 5' RACE reads into MiXCR, producing one record per CDR3 protein. Altogether a few hundred thousand distinct CDR3 sequences are present, about 10% being singletons, with the ten largest covering about 19%. This rearrangement joins TRBV15 to TRBJ1-5; D is unresolved. Sequencing was performed on blood, either unsorted or a sorted T cell fraction (not recorded which). This sequence originates from a male donor with ankylosing spondylitis or in good health (not recorded which). CDR3 coding DNA: TGTGCCACCAGCAGGTCTCCGGCCGAGATTAGCAATCAGCCCCAGCATTTT. It codes for CATSRSPAEISNQPQHF.